Each of the 23 T cell receptor beta chains below was sequenced from the same sample in a study of blood T cell repertoires in COVID-19. Sequenced by immunoSEQ multiplex PCR; TCRdb stores in-frame clones only, minus some. The table has approximately 300,000 clones, around 88% seen once; the top ten hold under 2%. The sequencing input was peripheral blood. These TCRs come from a woman aged 45 to 65 with acute or convalescent COVID-19.

This clone was observed a few times. The chain recombines TRBV19 with TRBJ1-2, with 10 nucleotides matching TRBD1. Per germline, CDR1 LNHDA and CDR2 SQIVND (reference sequence). CDR3 length equals 14 residues. With V trimmed by 6 bases and J by 8 bases, 9 bases remained unmatched. The CDR3 loop reads CASSPSGTGDGYTF. CDR3 nucleotide sequence: TGTGCCAGTAGCCCTTCCGGGACAGGGGACGGCTACACCTTC.

This chain links TRBV6-6 with TRBJ1-4, with 11 bases fitting TRBD1. The CDR3 sequence is 15 residues long. Unmatched junction bases numbered 7, after V lost 7 bases and J lost 6 bases. CDR1 is MNHNY and CDR2 is SVGAGI in the germline V gene (reference sequence). CDR3 loop: CASIPTGQGDEKLFF. DNA of the CDR3: TGTGCCAGCATCCCAACGGGACAGGGGGATGAAAAACTGTTTTTT.

The rearrangement uses TRBV6-6 and TRBJ2-1; 13 bases align to TRBD2. CDR1 MNHNY and CDR2 SVGAGI come from the germline V gene (reference sequence). V lost 6 bases to trimming and J lost 1 base; unmatched junction nucleotides: 0. The length of the CDR3 is 15 residues. CDR3 region: CASRLAGGSYNEQFF. The CDR3 DNA reads TGTGCCAGCAGACTAGCGGGAGGGTCCTACAATGAGCAGTTCTTC.

A word on this clone: Different DNA sequences within this sample yield the same CDR3. The chain combines TRBV7-2 with TRBJ1-1; D ambiguous. In germline, CDR1 is SGHTA, CDR2 FQGNSA. The CDR3 contains 14 residues. Trimming took off 1 base at V and 1 base at J, with 7 bases between the two ends. CDR3 amino acids: CASSLVTGNTEAFF. The CDR3 DNA reads TGTGCCAGCAGCTTAGTCACGGGGAACACTGAAGCTTTCTTT.

The CDR3 sequence: CASRDRPFTEAFF. CDR3 nucleotide sequence: TGTGCCAGCAGAGACAGACCTTTCACCGAAGCTTTCTTT. This sequence joins TRBV27 and TRBJ1-1, with TRBD1 as a possible D gene (5 bases). Trimming cost V 6 bases and J 8 bases, with 16 bases left between them. CDR1 and CDR2 (germline): MNHEY, SMNVEV (reference sequence). The CDR3 has 13 amino acids.

This chain connects TRBV28 to TRBJ1-2; a weak D match, TRBD1 (5 bases). CDR3 length: 14 amino acids. CDR1 and CDR2 from the germline V gene are MDHEN and SYDVKM. With 2 bases removed from V and 1 base from J, the gap between germline ends came to 8 bases. The CDR3 here is CASSLPQVNYGYTF. The CDR3 nucleotides are TGTGCCAGCAGTTTACCACAGGTTAACTATGGCTACACCTTC.

The chain has TRBV21-1 and TRBJ2-4; whether TRBD1, the table's D call, matches the DNA was not checked. TRBV21-1 is an annotated pseudogene. This CDR3 comprises 14 residues. The CDR3 DNA sequence: TGTGCCAGCAGCAACAGGGGGCGAAAAAACATTCAGTACTTC. Protein: CASSNRGRKNIQYF.

This clone has just one count. The chain links TRBV10-2 to TRBJ2-7; 13 nucleotides agree with TRBD2. The CDR3 is 15 amino acids. In germline, CDR1 is WSHSY, CDR2 SAAADI. J was trimmed by 0 bases and V by 4 bases; bases with no gene match: 0. The CDR3 DNA reads TGCGCCAGCAGTGGGACTAGCGGGAGCTCCTACGAGCAGTACTTC. Its translation: CASSGTSGSSYEQYF.

The chain carries TRBV6-6 and TRBJ2-5; no clear D. Germline V lookup: CDR1 MNHNY, CDR2 SVGAGI (reference sequence). This CDR3 spans 11 amino acids. V lost 6 bases, J lost 3 bases, and 5 bases lay in between. CDR3 loop: CASRFEETQYF. The CDR3 DNA reads as TGTGCCAGCAGGTTCGAAGAGACCCAGTACTTC.

The chain has TRBV6-5 and TRBJ2-5; 9 bases are shared with TRBD2. The CDR3 sequence is 15 residues long. In germline, CDR1 is MNHEY, CDR2 SVGAGI. V dropped 4 bases and J dropped 4; count of bases not matched to a gene: 7. This CDR3 reads CASSSLAGPGETQYF. The CDR3 nucleotides are TGTGCCAGCAGTTCCCTAGCGGGGCCGGGAGAGACCCAGTACTTC.

The CDR3 DNA reads TGTGCCAGCAGCTTTTTGCCAGGGGCGGGCACCGGGGAGCTGTTTTTT. Its translation: CASSFLPGAGTGELFF. The chain uses TRBV11-3 and TRBJ2-2; possible D gene TRBD1, 6 bases. Germline V lookup: CDR1 SGHNT, CDR2 YENEEA. The CDR3 contains 16 residues. The ends were cut back, 3 bases at V and 4 bases at J, with 15 bases in the middle.

The chain carries TRBV4-1 and TRBJ2-7, with a tentative D call TRBD1 (6 bases). CDR3 size: 14 residues. CDR1 is MGHRA and CDR2 is YSYEKL in the germline V gene. V was cut by 4 bases and J by 3 bases, with 13 bases left in between. CDR3 residues: CASSPRDTVYEQYF. CDR3 nucleotide sequence: TGCGCCAGCAGCCCCCGGGACACCGTCTACGAGCAGTACTTC.

This sequence joins TRBV24-1 and TRBJ1-5; TRBD1 agrees at 7 bases. This CDR3 spans 14 amino acids. The trim removed 10 bases at V and 7 bases at J, leaving 12 bases unmatched. Germline CDR1 and CDR2: KGHDR and SFDVKD. This chain's CDR3 is CATSRDRVSQPQHF. The CDR3 DNA sequence: TGTGCCACTAGTAGAGACAGGGTCAGCCAGCCCCAGCATTTT.

Remarks on this clone: This CDR3 is also generated by other DNA sequences in the sample. The rearrangement links TRBV24-1 to TRBJ2-2; no clear D gene. Per germline, CDR1 KGHDR and CDR2 SFDVKD. CDR3 length equals 13 residues. Trimming left V 4 bases short and J 1 base short, with 3 bases between. The CDR3 sequence is CATSDQNTGELFF. In nucleotides, the CDR3 is TGTGCCACCAGTGACCAGAACACCGGGGAGCTGTTTTTT.

The rearrangement links TRBV15 to TRBJ2-2; the match to TRBD2 covers 13 bases. CDR3 length: 16 residues. V lost 5 bases, J lost 6 bases, and 6 bases stayed unmatched. Germline V CDR1 and CDR2: LNHNV, YYDKDF (reference sequence). The CDR3: CATSHPGLAGAGELFF. CDR3 DNA sequence: TGTGCCACCAGCCATCCCGGACTAGCGGGAGCCGGGGAGCTGTTTTTT.

The chain links TRBV27 to TRBJ2-1, with 10 bases identical to TRBD2. There are 15 residues in the CDR3. CDR1 is MNHEY, CDR2 SMNVEV, per germline (reference sequence). V lost 3 bases and J lost 3; bases outside the gene matches: 2. This chain's CDR3 is CASSFVAGGYNEQFF. CDR3 nucleotides: TGTGCCAGCAGTTTCGTAGCGGGAGGCTACAATGAGCAGTTCTTC.

This clone was seen just once. The chain joins TRBV18 to TRBJ1-4, with TRBD1 identical over 7 bases. CDR3 size: 12 residues. The trim removed 11 bases at V and 4 bases at J, leaving 4 bases unmatched. Germline values: CDR1 KGHSH, CDR2 LQKENI. As DNA, the CDR3 is TGTGCCTCGAGGGGGCGTAATGAAAAACTGTTTTTT. Residues: CASRGRNEKLFF. The full variable domain, in which reference TRBV18 and TRBJ1-4 provide the parts outside the CDR3, is NAGVMQNPRHLVRRRGQEARLRCSPMKGHSHVYWYRQLPEEGLKFMVYLQKENIIDESGMPKERFSAEFPKEGPSILRIQQVVRGDSAAYFCASRGRNEKLFFGSGTQLSVL.

The genes are TRBV27 and TRBJ2-7, with D unclear. The CDR3 contains 17 residues. Germline V gives CDR1 MNHEY, CDR2 SMNVEV (reference sequence). V lost 4 bases and J lost 2, with 21 bases in between. CDR3 sequence: CASSSAGPQRPPYEQYF. In DNA form, the CDR3 reads TGTGCCAGCAGTTCGGCTGGGCCCCAAAGACCCCCCTACGAGCAGTACTTC.

This chain links TRBV27 with TRBJ1-1; 11 bases align to TRBD1. J was trimmed by 7 bases and V by 5 bases; bases with no gene match: 18. From germline, CDR1 is MNHEY and CDR2 SMNVEV (reference sequence). The CDR3 runs 18 residues. The CDR3: CASSRPTWDRGISNEAFF. Written as DNA, the CDR3 is TGTGCCAGCAGTAGACCTACGTGGGACAGGGGGATTTCGAATGAAGCTTTCTTT.

The rearrangement uses TRBV25-1 and TRBJ1-5, with 7 bases aligning to TRBD1. V was pared by 3 bases and J by 3 bases, with 5 bases of the junction left unmatched. This CDR3 is built from 15 residues. Germline loops: CDR1 MGHDK, CDR2 SYGVNS. CDR3 bases: TGTGCCAGCAGTGAGGTAGGGGGCCTCAATCAGCCCCAGCATTTT. Its translation: CASSEVGGLNQPQHF.

The V and J genes are TRBV29-1 and TRBJ1-3; no clear D gene. Germline values: CDR1 SQVTM, CDR2 ANQGSEA. This CDR3 spans 15 amino acids. Trimming pared 3 bases from V and 0 bases from J, leaving 12 bases between. The CDR3 DNA reads as TGCAGCGTTGATCCCAGGAGGAGCTCTGGAAACACCATATATTTT. It codes for CSVDPRRSSGNTIYF.

V is TRBV24-1 and J is TRBJ2-2; TRBD2 is a possible D gene (5 bases). Trimming shortened V by 7 bases and J by 5 bases, and 19 bases separated the two germline ends. The CDR3 is made up of 16 amino acids. The germline V gene encodes CDR1 KGHDR and CDR2 SFDVKD. The DNA of the CDR3 is TGTGCCACCAGCGAACCGGGAATTGGCGCAACCGGGGAGCTGTTTTTT. It yields the protein CATSEPGIGATGELFF.

The chain joins TRBV4-1 to TRBJ2-1; 7 nucleotides align to TRBD1. This CDR3 contains 15 residues. V lost 1 base, J lost 4 bases, and 4 bases stayed unmatched. Germline lookup yields CDR1 MGHRA and CDR2 YSYEKL. The CDR3: CASSQVAQGYNEQFF. CDR3 nucleotide sequence: TGCGCCAGCAGCCAAGTGGCACAGGGGTACAATGAGCAGTTCTTC.